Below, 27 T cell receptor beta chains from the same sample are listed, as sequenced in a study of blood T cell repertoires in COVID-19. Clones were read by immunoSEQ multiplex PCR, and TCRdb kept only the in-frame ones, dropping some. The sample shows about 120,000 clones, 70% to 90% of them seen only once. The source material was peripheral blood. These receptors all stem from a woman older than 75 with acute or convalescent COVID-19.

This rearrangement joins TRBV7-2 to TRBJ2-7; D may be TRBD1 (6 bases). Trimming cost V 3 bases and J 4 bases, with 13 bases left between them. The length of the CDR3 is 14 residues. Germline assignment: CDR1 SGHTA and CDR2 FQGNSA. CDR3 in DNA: TGTGCCAGCAGCTTCACAGGGATGAGTTACGAGCAGTACTTC. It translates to CASSFTGMSYEQYF.

This CDR3 reads CASSYGLEETQYF. CDR3 DNA sequence: TGCGCCAGCAGCTACGGACTTGAAGAGACCCAGTACTTC. The gene calls are TRBV5-1 and TRBJ2-5, with D maybe TRBD2 (5 bases). The CDR3 is 13 amino acids. V shed 3 bases and J shed 3 bases, with 9 bases lying between them. CDR1 SGHRS and CDR2 YFSETQ come from the germline V gene.

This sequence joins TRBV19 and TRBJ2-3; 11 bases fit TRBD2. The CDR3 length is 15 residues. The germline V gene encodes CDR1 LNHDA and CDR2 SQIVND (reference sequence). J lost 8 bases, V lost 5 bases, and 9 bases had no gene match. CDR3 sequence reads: CASSPSGGTQGTQYF. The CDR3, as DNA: TGTGCCAGTAGTCCTAGCGGGGGGACTCAGGGTACGCAGTATTTT. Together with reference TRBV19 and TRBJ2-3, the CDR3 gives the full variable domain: DGGITQSPKYLFRKEGQNVTLSCEQNLNHDAMYWYRQDPGQGLRLIYYSQIVNDFQKGDIAEGYSVSREKKESFPLTVTSAQKNPTAFYLCASSPSGGTQGTQYFGPGTRLTVL.

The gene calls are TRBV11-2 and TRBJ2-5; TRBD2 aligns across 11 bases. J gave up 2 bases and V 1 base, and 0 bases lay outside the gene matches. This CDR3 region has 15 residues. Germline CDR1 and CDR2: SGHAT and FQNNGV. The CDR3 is CASSLGLAGQETQYF. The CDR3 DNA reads TGTGCCAGCAGCTTAGGACTAGCGGGACAAGAGACCCAGTACTTC. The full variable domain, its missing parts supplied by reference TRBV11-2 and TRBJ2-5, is EAGVAQSPRYKIIEKRQSVAFWCNPISGHATLYWYQQILGQGPKLLIQFQNNGVVDDSQLPKDRFSAERLKGVDSTLKIQPAKLEDSAVYLCASSLGLAGQETQYFGPGTRLLVL.

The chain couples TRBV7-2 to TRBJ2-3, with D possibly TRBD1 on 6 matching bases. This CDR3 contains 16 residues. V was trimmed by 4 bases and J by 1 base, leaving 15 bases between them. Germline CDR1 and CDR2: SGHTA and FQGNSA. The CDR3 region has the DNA TGTGCCAGCAGCTCCCAAAGGACAGCCGGCACAGATACGCAGTATTTT. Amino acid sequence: CASSSQRTAGTDTQYF.

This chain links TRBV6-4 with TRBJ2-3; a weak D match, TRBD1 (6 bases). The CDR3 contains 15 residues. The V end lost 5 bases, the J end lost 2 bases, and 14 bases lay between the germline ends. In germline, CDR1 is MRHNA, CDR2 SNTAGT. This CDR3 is CASSLDRWNTDTQYF. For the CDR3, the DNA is TGTGCCAGCAGTCTCGACAGGTGGAACACAGATACGCAGTATTTT.

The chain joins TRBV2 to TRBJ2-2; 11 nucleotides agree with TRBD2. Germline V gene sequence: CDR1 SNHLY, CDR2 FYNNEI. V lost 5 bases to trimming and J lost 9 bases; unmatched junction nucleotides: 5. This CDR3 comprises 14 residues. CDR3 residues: CASSPSGGRWELFF. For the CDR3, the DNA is TGTGCCAGCAGTCCTAGCGGGGGGCGATGGGAGCTGTTTTTT.

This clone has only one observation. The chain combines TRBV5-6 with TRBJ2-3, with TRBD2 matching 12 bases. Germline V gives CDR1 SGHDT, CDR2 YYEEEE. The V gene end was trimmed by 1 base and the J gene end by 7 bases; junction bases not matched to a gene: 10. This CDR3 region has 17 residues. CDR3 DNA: TGTGCCAGCAGCTTGCAGACACTAGCGGGGGGCTTCAATACGCAGTATTTT. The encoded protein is CASSLQTLAGGFNTQYF.

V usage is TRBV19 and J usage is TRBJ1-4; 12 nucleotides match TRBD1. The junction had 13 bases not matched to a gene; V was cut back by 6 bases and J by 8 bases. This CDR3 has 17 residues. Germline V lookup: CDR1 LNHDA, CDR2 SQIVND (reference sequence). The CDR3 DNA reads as TGTGCCAGTAGCCCCCCGGGACAGGGGGCGTCACGGGAAAAACTGTTTTTT. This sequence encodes CASSPPGQGASREKLFF.

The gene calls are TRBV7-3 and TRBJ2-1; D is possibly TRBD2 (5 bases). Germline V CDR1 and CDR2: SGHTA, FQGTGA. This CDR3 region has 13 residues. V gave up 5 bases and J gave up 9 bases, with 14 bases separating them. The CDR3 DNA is TGTGCCAGCAGCCCCGGGATTCGGGGTGAGCAGTTCTTC. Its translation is CASSPGIRGEQFF.

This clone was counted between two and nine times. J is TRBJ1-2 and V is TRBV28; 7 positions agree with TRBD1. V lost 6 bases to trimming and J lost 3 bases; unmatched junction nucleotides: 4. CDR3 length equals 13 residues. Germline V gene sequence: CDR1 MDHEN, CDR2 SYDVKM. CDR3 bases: TGTGCCAGCAGCCAAGGGACAGACTATGGCTACACCTTC. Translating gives CASSQGTDYGYTF.

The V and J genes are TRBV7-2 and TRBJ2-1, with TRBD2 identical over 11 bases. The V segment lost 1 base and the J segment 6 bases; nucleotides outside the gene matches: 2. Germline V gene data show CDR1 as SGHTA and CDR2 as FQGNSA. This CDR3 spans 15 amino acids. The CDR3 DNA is TGTGCCAGCAGCTTAGTAACTAGCGGGGGCAATGAGCAGTTCTTC. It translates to CASSLVTSGGNEQFF.

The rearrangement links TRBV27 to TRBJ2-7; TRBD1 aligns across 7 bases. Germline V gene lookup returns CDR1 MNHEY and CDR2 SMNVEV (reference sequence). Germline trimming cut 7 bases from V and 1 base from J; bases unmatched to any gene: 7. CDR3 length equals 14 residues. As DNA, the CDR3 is TGTGCCAGCAAACCGGGACAGCGATCCTACGAGCAGTACTTC. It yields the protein CASKPGQRSYEQYF.

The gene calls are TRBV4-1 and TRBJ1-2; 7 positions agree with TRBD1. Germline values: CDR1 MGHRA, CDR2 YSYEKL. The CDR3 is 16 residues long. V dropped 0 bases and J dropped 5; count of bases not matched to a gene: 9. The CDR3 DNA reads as TGCGCCAGCAGCCAAGACTCCGGGACAGAGAAATATGGCTACACCTTC. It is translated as CASSQDSGTEKYGYTF.

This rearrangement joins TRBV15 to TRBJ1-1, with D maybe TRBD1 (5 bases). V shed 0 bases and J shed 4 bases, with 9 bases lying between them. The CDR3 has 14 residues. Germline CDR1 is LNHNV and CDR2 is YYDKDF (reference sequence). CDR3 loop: CATSREGPSTEAFF. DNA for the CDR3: TGTGCCACCAGCAGAGAGGGGCCAAGCACTGAAGCTTTCTTT.

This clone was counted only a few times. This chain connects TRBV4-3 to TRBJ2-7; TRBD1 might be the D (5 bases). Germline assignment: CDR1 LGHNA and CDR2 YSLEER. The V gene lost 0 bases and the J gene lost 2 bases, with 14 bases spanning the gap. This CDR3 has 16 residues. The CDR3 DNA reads TGCGCCAGCAGCCAAGATTGGAGACAGTCAGCCTACGAGCAGTACTTC. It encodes CASSQDWRQSAYEQYF.

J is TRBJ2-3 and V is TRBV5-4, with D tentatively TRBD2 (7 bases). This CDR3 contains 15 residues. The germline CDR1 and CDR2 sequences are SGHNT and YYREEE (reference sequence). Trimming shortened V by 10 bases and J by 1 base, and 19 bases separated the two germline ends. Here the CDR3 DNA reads TGTGCCTCCTCGGACAGCCTAGCGGGCACAGATACGCAGTATTTT. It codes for CASSDSLAGTDTQYF.

CDR3 residues: CASSVRGWNTIYF. DNA for the CDR3: TGTGCCAGCAGTGTGCGGGGTTGGAACACCATATATTTT. The rearrangement links TRBV28 to TRBJ1-3; no definite D call. The CDR3 is made up of 13 amino acids. Germline CDR1 MDHEN, CDR2 SYDVKM. The V end lost 5 bases, the J end lost 7 bases, and 12 bases lay between the germline ends. Based on the CDR3 plus reference TRBV28 and TRBJ1-3, the full variable domain is DVKVTQSSRYLVKRTGEKVFLECVQDMDHENMFWYRQDPGLGLRLIYFSYDVKMKEKGDIPEGYSVSREKKERFSLILESASTNQTSMYLCASSVRGWNTIYFGEGSWLTVV.

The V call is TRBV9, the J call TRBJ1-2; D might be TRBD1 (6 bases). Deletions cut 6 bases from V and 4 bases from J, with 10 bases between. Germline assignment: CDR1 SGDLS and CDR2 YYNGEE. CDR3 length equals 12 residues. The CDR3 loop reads CASTRGGYGYTF. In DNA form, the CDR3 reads TGTGCCAGCACTAGAGGGGGCTATGGCTACACCTTC.

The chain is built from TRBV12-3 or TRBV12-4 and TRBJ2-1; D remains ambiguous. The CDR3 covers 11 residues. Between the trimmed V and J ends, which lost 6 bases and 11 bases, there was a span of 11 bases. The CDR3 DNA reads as TGTGCCAGCAGCACCGGTTTAAAGCAGTTCTTC. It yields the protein CASSTGLKQFF.

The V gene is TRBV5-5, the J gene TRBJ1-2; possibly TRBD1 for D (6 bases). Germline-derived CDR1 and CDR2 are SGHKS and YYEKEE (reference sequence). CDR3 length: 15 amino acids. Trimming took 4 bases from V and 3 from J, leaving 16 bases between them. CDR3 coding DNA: TGTGCCAGCAGCCCCTCCACCGGACAGCACTATGGCTACACCTTC. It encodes CASSPSTGQHYGYTF.

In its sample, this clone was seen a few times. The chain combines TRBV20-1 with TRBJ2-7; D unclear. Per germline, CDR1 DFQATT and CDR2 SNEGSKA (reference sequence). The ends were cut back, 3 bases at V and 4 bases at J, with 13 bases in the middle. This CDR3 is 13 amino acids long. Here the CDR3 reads CSASIGSEYEQYF. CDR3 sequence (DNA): TGCAGTGCTAGTATCGGAAGCGAGTACGAGCAGTACTTC.

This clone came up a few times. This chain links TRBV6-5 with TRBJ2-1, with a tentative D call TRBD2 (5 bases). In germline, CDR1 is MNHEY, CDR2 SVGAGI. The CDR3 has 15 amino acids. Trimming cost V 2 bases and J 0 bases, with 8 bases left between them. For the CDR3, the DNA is TGTGCCAGCAGTTACGAGGGTTCCTCCTACAATGAGCAGTTCTTC. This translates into CASSYEGSSYNEQFF.

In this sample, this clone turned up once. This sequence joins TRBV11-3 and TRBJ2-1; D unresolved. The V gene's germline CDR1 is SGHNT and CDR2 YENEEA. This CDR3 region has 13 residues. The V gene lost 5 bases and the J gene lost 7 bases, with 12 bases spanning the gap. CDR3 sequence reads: CASSLGDANEQFF. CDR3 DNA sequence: TGTGCCAGCAGCCTCGGAGACGCGAATGAGCAGTTCTTC.

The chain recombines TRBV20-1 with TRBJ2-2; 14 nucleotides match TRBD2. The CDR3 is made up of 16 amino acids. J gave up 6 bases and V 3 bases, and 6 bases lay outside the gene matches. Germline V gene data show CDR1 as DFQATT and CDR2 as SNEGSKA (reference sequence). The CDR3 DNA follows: TGCAGTGCTAGTGTGACTAGCGGGGGGGTATCCGGGGAGCTGTTTTTT. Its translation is CSASVTSGGVSGELFF.

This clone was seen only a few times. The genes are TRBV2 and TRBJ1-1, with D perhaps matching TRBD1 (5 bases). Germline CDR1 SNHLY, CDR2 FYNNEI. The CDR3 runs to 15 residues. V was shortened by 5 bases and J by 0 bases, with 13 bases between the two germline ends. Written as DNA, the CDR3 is TGTGCCAGCAGTCCCCTAGACAGTCTGAACACTGAAGCTTTCTTT. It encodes CASSPLDSLNTEAFF.

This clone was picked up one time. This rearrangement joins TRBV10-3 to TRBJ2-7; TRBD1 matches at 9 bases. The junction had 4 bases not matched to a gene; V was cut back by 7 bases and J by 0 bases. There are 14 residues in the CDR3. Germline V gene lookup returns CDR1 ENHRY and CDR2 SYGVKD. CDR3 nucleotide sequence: TGTGCCATCAAGTCGGGACAGGGCTCCTACGAGCAGTACTTC. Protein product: CAIKSGQGSYEQYF.